This TCR beta chain stems from a study of T cell responses to AZD1222 COVID-19 vaccine. Produced via immunoSEQ multiplex PCR; TCRdb's table is partial and in-frame only. The sample has 90,000 or so clones; over 70% are singletons. V was trimmed by 5 bases and J by 0 bases, leaving 7 bases between them. The germline gives CDR1 SEHNR, CDR2 FQNEAQ (reference sequence). This CDR3 is built from 13 residues. Source: peripheral blood, taken on day 0 of AZD1222 vaccination. The rearrangement links TRBV7-9 to TRBJ1-1, with no clear D. The clonotype originates from an adult in good health. The CDR3 DNA is TGTGCCAGCAGCGCTGGGCTGAACACTGAAGCTTTCTTT. This codes for CASSAGLNTEAFF.